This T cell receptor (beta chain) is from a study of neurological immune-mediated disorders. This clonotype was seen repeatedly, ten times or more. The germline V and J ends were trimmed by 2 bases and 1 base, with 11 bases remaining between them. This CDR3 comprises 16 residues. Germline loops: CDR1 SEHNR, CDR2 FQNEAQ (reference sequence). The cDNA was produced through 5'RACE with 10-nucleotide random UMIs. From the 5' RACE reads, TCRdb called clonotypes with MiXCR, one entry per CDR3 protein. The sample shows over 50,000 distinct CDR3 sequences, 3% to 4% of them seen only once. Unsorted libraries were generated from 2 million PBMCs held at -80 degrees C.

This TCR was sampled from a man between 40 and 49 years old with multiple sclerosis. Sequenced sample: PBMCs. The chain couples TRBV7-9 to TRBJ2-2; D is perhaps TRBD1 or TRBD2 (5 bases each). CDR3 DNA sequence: TGTGCCAGCAGCTTAAGCGGTCAGGGGAACACCGGGGAGCTGTTTTTT. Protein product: CASSLSGQGNTGELFF.